This T cell receptor (beta chain) was sequenced during a study of regulatory T cells in long-lasting Graves disease. Time point: newly diagnosed GD, antithyroid drugs for less than 3 months. Researchers made the TCR library from RNA that was extracted from PBMCs. Patients hailed from an endocrinology department in Xi'an, China. Germline lookup yields CDR1 DFQATT and CDR2 SNEGSKA (reference sequence). This CDR3 has 14 residues. V dropped 7 bases and J dropped 2 bases, with 16 bases sitting between them. This clonotype was picked up a small number of times. The authors built TCR beta libraries using iRepertoire HTBI primers and Arm-PCR of CDR3 regions. In the original analysis: Segment identification across samples yielded 60 or so TRBV and 12 to 15 TRBJ segments. TCRdb re-called the multiplex PCR reads with MiXCR, one entry per CDR3 protein. The V and J calls come from TCRdb's annotation, not from the publication. Seen here are some 320,000 distinct CDR3 sequences, 15% to 20% observed once, and the top ten hold more than 30%.

The sequencing used peripheral blood mononuclear cells (PBMCs), collected at new diagnosis, from a patient treated with antithyroid drugs. The V and J genes are TRBV20-1 and TRBJ2-3; possible D gene TRBD1, 5 bases. The receptor was derived from a female donor with Graves disease. CDR3 DNA sequence: TGCAGTGTCAACTCCAGGGAAACCACAGATACGCAGTATTTT. Translation gives CSVNSRETTDTQYF.